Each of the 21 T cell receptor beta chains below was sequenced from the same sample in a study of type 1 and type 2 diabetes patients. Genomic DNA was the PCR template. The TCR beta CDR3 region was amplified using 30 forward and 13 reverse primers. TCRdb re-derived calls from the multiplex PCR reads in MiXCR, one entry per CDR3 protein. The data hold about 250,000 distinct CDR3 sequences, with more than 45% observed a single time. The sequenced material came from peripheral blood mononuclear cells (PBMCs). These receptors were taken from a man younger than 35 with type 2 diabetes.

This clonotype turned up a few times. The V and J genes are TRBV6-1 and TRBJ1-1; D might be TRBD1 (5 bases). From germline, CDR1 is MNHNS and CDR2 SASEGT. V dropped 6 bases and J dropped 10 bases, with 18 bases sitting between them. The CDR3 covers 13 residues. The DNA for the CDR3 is TGTGCCAGCAGCCGCGAACAGGACTTCCGAGCTTTCTTT. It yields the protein CASSREQDFRAFF.

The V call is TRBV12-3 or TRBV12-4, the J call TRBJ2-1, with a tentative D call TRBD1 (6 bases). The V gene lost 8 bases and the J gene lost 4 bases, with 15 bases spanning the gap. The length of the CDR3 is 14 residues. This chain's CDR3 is CASSDRNTYNEQFF. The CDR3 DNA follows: TGTGCCAGCTCCGACAGGAACACTTACAATGAGCAGTTCTTC.

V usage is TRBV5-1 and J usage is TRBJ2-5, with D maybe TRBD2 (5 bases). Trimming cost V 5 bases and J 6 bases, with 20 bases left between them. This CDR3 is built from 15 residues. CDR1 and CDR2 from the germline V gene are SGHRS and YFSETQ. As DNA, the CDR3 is TGCGCCAGCAGGTCCACAGAGGGCGTGAGGAAGACCCAGTACTTC. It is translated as CASRSTEGVRKTQYF.

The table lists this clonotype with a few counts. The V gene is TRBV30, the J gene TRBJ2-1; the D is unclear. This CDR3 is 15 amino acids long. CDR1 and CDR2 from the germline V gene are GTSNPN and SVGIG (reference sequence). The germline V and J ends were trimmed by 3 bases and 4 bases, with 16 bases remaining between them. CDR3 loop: CAWRPKPVVYNEQFF. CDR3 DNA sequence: TGTGCCTGGAGACCCAAACCGGTAGTATACAATGAGCAGTTCTTC.

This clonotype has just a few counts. This chain's CDR3 is CASSLRATSEQYF. CDR3 in DNA: TGTGCCAGCAGCTTAAGGGCCACTTCCGAGCAGTACTTC. This chain connects TRBV7-3 to TRBJ2-7; no clear D gene. With 1 base removed from V and 6 bases from J, the gap between germline ends came to 10 bases. This CDR3 contains 13 residues. Looked up from germline, CDR1 is SGHTA and CDR2 is FQGTGA.

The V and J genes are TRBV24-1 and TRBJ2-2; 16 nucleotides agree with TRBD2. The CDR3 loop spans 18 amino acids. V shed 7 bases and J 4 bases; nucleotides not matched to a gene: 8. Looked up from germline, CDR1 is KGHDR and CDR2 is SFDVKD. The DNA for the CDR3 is TGTGCCACCAGCGGGGGACTAGCGGGGGGGCCGGGCACCGGGGAGCTGTTTTTT. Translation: CATSGGLAGGPGTGELFF.

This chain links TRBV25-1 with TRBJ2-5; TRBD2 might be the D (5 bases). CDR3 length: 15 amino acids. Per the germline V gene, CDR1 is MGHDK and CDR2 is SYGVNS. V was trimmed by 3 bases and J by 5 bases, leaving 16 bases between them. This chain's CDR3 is CASSDRVQPGETQYF. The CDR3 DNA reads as TGTGCCAGCAGTGATCGGGTGCAACCGGGGGAGACCCAGTACTTC.

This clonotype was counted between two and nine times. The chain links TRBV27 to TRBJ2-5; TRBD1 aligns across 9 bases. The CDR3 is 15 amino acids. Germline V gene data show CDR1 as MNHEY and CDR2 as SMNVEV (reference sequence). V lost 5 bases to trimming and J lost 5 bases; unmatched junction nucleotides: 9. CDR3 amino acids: CASSQQGAILETQYF. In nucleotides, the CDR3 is TGTGCCAGCAGTCAACAGGGGGCCATCCTTGAGACCCAGTACTTC.

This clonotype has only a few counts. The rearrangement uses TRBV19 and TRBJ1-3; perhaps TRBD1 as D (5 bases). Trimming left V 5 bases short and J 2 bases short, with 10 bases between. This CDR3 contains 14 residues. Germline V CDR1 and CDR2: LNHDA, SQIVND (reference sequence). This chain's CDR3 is CASSSLGAGNTIYF. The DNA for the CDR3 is TGTGCCAGTAGTTCGCTAGGGGCTGGAAACACCATATATTTT.

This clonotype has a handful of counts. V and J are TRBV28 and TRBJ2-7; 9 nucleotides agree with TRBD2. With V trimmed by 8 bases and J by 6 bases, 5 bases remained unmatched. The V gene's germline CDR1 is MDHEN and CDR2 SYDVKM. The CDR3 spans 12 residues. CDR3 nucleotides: TGTGCCAGCTTAGCGGGAGTAAGCGAGCAGTACTTC. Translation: CASLAGVSEQYF.

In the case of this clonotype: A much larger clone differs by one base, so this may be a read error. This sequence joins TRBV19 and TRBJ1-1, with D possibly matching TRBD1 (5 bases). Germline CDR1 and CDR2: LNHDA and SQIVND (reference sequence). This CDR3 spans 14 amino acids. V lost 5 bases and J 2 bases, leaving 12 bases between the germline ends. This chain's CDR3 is CASSERDANTEAFF. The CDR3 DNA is TGTGCCAGTAGTGAAAGGGACGCAAACACTGAAGCTTTCTTT.

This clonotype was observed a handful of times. CDR3 nucleotide sequence: TGTGCCAGCCGGGGGAGAGTTGGTAGTGGGCTGGACACTGAAGCTTTCTTT. Amino acids: CASRGRVGSGLDTEAFF. The chain has TRBV19 and TRBJ1-1; TRBD1 is a possible D gene (5 bases). Germline V gene sequence: CDR1 LNHDA, CDR2 SQIVND (reference sequence). CDR3 length: 17 residues. The V gene lost 9 bases and the J gene lost 3 bases, with 26 bases spanning the gap.

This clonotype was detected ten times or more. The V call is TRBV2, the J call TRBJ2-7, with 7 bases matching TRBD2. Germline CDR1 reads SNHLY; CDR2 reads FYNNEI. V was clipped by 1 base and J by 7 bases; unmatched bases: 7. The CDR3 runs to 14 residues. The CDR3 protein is CASSEVGRVGEQYF. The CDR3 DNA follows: TGTGCCAGCAGTGAAGTAGGGAGGGTTGGGGAGCAGTACTTC.

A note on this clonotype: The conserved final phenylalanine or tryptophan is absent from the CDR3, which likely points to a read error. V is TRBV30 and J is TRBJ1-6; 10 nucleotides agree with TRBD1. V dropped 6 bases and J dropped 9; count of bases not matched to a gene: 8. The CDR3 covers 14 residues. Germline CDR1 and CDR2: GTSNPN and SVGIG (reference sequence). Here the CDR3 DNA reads TGTGCCTGCACCTACCGGGACAGGGGTTCACCCCTCCACCTT. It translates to CACTYRDRGSPLHL.

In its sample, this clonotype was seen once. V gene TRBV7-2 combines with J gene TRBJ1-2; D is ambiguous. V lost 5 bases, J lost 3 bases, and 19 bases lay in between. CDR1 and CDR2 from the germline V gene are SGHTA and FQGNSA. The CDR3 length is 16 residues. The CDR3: CASSPLDPPNYYGYTF. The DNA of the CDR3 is TGTGCCAGCAGCCCATTGGACCCCCCGAACTACTATGGCTACACCTTC.

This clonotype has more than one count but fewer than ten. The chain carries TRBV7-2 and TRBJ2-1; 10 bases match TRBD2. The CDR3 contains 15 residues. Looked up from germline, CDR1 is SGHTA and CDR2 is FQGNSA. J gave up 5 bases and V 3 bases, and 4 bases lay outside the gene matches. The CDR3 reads CASSFTSGDNNEQFF. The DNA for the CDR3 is TGTGCCAGCAGCTTCACTAGCGGGGATAACAATGAGCAGTTCTTC. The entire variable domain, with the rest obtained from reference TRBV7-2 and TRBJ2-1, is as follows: GAGVSQSPSNKVTEKGKDVELRCDPISGHTALYWYRQSLGQGLEFLIYFQGNSAPDKSGLPSDRFSAERTGGSVSTLTIQRTQQEDSAVYLCASSFTSGDNNEQFFGPGTRLTVL.

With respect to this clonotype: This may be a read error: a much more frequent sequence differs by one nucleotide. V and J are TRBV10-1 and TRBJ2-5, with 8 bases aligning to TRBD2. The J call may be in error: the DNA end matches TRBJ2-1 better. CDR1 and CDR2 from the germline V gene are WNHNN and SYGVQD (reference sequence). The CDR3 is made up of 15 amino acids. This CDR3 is CASSASSGYQETQFF. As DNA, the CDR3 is TGCGCCAGCAGTGCGTCTAGCGGGTACCAAGAGACCCAGTTCTTC.

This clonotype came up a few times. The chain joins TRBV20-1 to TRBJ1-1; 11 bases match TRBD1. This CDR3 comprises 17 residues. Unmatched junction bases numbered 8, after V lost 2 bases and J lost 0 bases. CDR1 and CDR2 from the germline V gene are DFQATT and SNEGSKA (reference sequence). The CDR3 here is CSARPPGQGVMNTEAFF. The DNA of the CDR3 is TGCAGTGCTAGACCACCGGGACAGGGGGTCATGAACACTGAAGCTTTCTTT.

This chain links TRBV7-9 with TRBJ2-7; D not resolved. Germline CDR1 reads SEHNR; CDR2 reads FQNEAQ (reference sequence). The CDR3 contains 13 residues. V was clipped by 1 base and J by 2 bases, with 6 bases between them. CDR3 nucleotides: TGTGCCAGCAGCTTAGACTACCCCTACGAGCAGTACTTC. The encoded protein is CASSLDYPYEQYF.

The CDR3 protein is CASSPRTSGRFSGANVLTF. The CDR3 nucleotides read TGCGCCAGCAGCCCGAGGACTAGCGGGAGGTTCTCTGGGGCCAACGTCCTGACTTTC. V gene TRBV5-1 combines with J gene TRBJ2-6, with TRBD2 matching over 14 bases. In germline, CDR1 is SGHRS, CDR2 YFSETQ. Trimming removed 4 bases from V and 0 bases from J; junction bases left unmatched: 6. This CDR3 has 19 amino acids.

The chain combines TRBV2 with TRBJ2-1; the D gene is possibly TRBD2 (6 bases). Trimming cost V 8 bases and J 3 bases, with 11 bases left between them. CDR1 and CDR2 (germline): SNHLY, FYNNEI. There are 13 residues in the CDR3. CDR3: CASLGGFYNEQFF. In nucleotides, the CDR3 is TGTGCCAGCCTGGGGGGATTCTACAATGAGCAGTTCTTC.